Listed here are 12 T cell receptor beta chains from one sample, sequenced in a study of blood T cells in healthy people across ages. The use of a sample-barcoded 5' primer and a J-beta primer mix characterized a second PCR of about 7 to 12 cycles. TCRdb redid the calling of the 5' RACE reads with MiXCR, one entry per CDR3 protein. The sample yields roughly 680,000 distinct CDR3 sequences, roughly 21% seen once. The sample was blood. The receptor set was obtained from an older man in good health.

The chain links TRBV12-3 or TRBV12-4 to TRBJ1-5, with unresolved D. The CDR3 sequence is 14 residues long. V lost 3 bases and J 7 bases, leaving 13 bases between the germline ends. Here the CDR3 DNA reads TGTGCCAGCAGTTTGGCCATTACGGGGCAGCCCCAGCATTTT. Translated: CASSLAITGQPQHF.

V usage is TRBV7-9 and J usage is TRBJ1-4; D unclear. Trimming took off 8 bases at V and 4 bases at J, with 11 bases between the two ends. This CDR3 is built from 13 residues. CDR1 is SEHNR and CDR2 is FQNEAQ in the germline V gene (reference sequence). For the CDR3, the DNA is TGTGCCAGCGGGTGGCAAAATAATGAAAAACTGTTTTTT. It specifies CASGWQNNEKLFF. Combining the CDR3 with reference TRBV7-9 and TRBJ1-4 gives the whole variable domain DTGVSQNPRHKITKRGQNVTFRCDPISEHNRLYWYRQTLGQGPEFLTYFQNEAQLEKSRLLSDRFSAERPKGSFSTLEIQRTEQGDSAMYLCASGWQNNEKLFFGSGTQLSVL.

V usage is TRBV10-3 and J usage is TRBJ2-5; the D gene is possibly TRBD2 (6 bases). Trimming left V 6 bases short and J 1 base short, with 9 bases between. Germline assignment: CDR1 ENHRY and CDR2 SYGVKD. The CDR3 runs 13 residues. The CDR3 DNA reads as TGTGCCATCAGCGGGACTTTCCAAGAGACCCAGTACTTC. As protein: CAISGTFQETQYF.

The CDR3, as DNA: TGCAGCGTTGGGGACAGGAGCAATCAGCCCCAGCATTTT. Translated: CSVGDRSNQPQHF. The chain is built from TRBV29-1 and TRBJ1-5; 8 nucleotides align to TRBD1. After removal of 4 bases from V and 1 base from J, the junction contained 0 bases not matched to a gene. The CDR3 length is 13 residues. Germline lookup yields CDR1 SQVTM and CDR2 ANQGSEA.

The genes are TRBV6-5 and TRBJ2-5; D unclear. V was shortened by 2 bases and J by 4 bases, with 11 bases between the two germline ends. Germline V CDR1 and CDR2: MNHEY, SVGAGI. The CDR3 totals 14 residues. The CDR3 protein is CASSYMDGLETQYF. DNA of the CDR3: TGTGCCAGCAGTTACATGGACGGGCTAGAGACCCAGTACTTC.

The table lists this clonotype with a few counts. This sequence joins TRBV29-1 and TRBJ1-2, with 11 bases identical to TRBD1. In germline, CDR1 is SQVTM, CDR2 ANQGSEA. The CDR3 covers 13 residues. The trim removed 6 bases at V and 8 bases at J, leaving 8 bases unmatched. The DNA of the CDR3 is TGCAGCGTCAGGGACAGGGGGGCGGAGGGCTACACCTTC. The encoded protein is CSVRDRGAEGYTF. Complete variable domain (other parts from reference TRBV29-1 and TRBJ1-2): SAVISQKPSRDICQRGTSLTIQCQVDSQVTMMFWYRQQPGQSLTLIATANQGSEATYESGFVIDKFPISRPNLTFSTLTVSNMSPEDSSIYLCSVRDRGAEGYTFGSGTRLTVV.

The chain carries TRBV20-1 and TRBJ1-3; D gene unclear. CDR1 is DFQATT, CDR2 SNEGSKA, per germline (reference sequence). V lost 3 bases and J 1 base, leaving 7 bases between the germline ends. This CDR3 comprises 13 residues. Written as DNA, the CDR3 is TGCAGTGCTAGTCCCGGGTCTGGAAACACCATATATTTT. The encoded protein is CSASPGSGNTIYF.

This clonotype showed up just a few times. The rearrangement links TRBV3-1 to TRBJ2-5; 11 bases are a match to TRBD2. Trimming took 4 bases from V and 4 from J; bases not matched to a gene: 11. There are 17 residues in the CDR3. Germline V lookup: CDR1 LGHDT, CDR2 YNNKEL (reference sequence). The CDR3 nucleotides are TGTGCCAGCAGCCCACAGGGACTAGCGGTTCAGGGAGAGACCCAGTACTTC. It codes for CASSPQGLAVQGETQYF.

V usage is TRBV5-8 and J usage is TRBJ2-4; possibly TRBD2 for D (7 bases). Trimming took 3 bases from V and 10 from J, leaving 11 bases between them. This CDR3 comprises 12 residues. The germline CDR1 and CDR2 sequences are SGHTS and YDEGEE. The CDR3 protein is CASSSGRGIQYF. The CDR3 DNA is TGTGCCAGCAGCTCTGGGAGGGGGATTCAGTACTTC.

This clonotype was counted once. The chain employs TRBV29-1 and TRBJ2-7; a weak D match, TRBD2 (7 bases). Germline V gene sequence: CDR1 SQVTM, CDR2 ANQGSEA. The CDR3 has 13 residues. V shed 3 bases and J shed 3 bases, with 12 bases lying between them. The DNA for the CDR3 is TGCAGCGTTGACGGACTAGGGGGCTACGAGCAGTACTTC. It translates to CSVDGLGGYEQYF.

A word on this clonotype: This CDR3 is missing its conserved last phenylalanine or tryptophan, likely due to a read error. The DNA of the CDR3 is TGTGCCAGCAGCCGTCTCGGGGGATCCGGAAACACCATATATCTT. This sequence encodes CASSRLGGSGNTIYL. The chain joins TRBV6-6 to TRBJ1-3, with TRBD1 as a possible D gene (5 bases). The germline V gene has CDR1 MNHNY and CDR2 SVGAGI (reference sequence). The V and J ends lost 6 bases and 4 bases respectively, with 16 bases between them. The CDR3 sequence is 15 residues long.

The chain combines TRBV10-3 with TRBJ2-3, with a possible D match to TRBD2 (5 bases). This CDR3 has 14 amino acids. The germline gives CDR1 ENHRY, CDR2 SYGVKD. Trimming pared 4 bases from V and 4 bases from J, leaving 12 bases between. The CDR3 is CAISGSAEPDTQYF. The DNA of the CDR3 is TGTGCCATCAGTGGGTCAGCGGAGCCAGATACGCAGTATTTT.